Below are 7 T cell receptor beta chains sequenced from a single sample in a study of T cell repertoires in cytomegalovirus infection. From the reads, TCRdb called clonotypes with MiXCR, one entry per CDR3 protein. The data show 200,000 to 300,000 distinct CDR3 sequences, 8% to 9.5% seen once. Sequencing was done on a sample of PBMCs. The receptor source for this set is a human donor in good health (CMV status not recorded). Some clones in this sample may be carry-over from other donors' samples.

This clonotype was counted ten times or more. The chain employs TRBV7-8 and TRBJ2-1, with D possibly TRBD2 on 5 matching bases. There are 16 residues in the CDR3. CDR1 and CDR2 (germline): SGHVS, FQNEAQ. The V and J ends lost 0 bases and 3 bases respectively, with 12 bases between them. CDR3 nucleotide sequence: TGTGCCAGCAGCTTAGCGAGACTACCTAGCTACAATGAGCAGTTCTTC. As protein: CASSLARLPSYNEQFF.

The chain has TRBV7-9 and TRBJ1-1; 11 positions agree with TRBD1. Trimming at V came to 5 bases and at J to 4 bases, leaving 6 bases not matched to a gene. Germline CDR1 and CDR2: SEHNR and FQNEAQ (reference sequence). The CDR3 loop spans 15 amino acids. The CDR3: CASSPGQGAGTEAFF. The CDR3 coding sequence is TGTGCCAGCAGCCCCGGACAGGGGGCAGGCACTGAAGCTTTCTTT.

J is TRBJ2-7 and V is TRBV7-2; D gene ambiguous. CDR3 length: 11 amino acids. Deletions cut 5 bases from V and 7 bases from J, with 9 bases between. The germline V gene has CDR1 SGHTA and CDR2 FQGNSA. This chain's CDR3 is CASSTFGEQYF. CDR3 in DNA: TGTGCCAGCAGCACCTTCGGGGAGCAGTACTTC.

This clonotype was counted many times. This CDR3 reads CASSLDGQPFQPQHF. The CDR3 nucleotides read TGTGCCAGCAGCTTAGACGGACAGCCTTTTCAGCCCCAGCATTTT. V is TRBV7-2 and J is TRBJ1-5, with D possibly TRBD1 on 6 matching bases. This CDR3 comprises 15 residues. Trimming took off 1 base at V and 6 bases at J, with 13 bases between the two ends. Germline V CDR1 and CDR2: SGHTA, FQGNSA.

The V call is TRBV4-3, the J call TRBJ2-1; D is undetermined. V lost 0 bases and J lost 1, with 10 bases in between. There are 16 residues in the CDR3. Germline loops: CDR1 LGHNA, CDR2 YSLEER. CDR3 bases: TGCGCCAGCAGCCAAGATTTCGGGCGGTCCTACAATGAGCAGTTCTTC. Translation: CASSQDFGRSYNEQFF.

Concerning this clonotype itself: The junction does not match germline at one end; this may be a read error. The CDR3 coding sequence is TGTACCACCAGTGATCCCAGGGGACAGGGTCAGCCCCAGCATTTT. This codes for CTTSDPRGQGQPQHF. V is TRBV24-1 and J is TRBJ1-5, with 9 positions matching TRBD1. CDR3 size: 15 residues. The germline V gene has CDR1 KGHDR and CDR2 SFDVKD.

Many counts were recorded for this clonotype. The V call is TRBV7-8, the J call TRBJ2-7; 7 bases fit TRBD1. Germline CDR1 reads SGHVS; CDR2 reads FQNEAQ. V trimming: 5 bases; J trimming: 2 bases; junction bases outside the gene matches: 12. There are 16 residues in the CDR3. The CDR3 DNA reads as TGTGCCAGCAGCCTCGGGACAGTTGTTAAACCCTACGAGCAGTACTTC. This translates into CASSLGTVVKPYEQYF.